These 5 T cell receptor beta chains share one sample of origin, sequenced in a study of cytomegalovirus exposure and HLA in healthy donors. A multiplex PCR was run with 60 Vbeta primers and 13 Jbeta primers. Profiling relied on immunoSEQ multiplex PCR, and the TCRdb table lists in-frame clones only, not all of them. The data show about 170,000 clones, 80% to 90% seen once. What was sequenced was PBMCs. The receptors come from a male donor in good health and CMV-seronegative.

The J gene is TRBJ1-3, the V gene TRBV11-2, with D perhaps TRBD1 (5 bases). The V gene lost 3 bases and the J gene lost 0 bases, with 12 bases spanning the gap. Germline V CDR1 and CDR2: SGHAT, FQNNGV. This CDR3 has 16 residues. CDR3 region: CASSFQIGGSGNTIYF. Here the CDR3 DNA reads TGTGCCAGCAGCTTCCAAATCGGGGGCTCTGGAAACACCATATATTTT.

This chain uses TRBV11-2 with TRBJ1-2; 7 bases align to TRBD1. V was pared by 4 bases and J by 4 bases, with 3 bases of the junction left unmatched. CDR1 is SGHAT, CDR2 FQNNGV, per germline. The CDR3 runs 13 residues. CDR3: CASSSSGGYGYTF. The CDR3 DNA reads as TGTGCCAGCAGCTCCTCAGGGGGCTATGGCTACACCTTC.

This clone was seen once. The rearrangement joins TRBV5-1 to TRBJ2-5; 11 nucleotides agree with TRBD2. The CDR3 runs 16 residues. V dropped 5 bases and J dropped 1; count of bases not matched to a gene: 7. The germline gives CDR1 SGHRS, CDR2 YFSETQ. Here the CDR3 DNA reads TGCGCCAGCAGACGAGAAGGGACTAGCGGCCAAGAGACCCAGTACTTC. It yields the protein CASRREGTSGQETQYF. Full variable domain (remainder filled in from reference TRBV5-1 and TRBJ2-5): KAGVTQTPRYLIKTRGQQVTLSCSPISGHRSVSWYQQTPGQGLQFLFEYFSETQRNKGNFPGRFSGRQFSNSRSEMNVSTLELGDSALYLCASRREGTSGQETQYFGPGTRLLVL.

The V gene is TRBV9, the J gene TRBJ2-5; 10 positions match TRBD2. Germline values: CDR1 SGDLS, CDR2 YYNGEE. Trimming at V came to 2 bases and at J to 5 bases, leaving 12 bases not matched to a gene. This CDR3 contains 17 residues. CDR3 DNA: TGTGCCAGCAGCGTTGGATCAAGCGGGGGGGCCAGGGAGACCCAGTACTTC. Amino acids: CASSVGSSGGARETQYF.

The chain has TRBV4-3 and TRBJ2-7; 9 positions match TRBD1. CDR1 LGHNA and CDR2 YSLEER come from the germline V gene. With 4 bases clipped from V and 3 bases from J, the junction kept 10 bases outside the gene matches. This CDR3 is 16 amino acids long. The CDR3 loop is CASSPRGDRAIYEQYF. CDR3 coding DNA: TGCGCCAGCAGCCCCCGGGGGGACAGGGCTATCTACGAGCAGTACTTC.